One and the same sample provided the 27 T cell receptor beta chains below, sequenced in a study of cytomegalovirus exposure and HLA in healthy donors. Amplification used 60 Vbeta primers and 13 Jbeta primers. Only in-frame clones appear in the TCRdb table, and some are missing; sequencing was by immunoSEQ multiplex PCR. The sample lists 130,000 to 150,000 clones; around 72% were seen once. Sequencing was carried out using PBMCs. These TCRs come from a man between 18 and 35 years old in good health and CMV-seropositive.

This sequence joins TRBV5-1 and TRBJ2-1, with D perhaps TRBD2 (5 bases). From germline, CDR1 is SGHRS and CDR2 YFSETQ. The CDR3 runs 14 residues. V shed 0 bases and J shed 8 bases, with 12 bases lying between them. CDR3 DNA sequence: TGCGCCAGCAGCTTGGGGGCTAGCCAAGATGAGCAGTTCTTC. The encoded protein is CASSLGASQDEQFF.

The chain links TRBV28 to TRBJ1-4, with D possibly being TRBD1 (5 bases). The V end was cut by 6 bases, the J end by 8 bases, with 16 bases between. There are 14 residues in the CDR3. The germline V gene encodes CDR1 MDHEN and CDR2 SYDVKM. The CDR3: CASRPGGGREKLFF. CDR3 nucleotide sequence: TGTGCCAGCAGACCAGGCGGGGGTAGGGAAAAACTGTTTTTT.

In nucleotides, the CDR3 is TGCGCCAGCAGCGAGACCGTTAGTGTGCCCCAGGGAAGCTACACCTTC. It codes for CASSETVSVPQGSYTF. This chain links TRBV5-1 with TRBJ1-2, with a possible D match to TRBD1 (5 bases). The CDR3 runs 16 residues. Trimming left V 4 bases short and J 9 bases short, with 25 bases between. Looked up from germline, CDR1 is SGHRS and CDR2 is YFSETQ.

The CDR3 loop reads CASSHLRGIRGDTQYF. Written as DNA, the CDR3 is TGTGCCAGCAGCCATCTTCGAGGCATCCGGGGAGATACGCAGTATTTT. The V and J genes are TRBV14 and TRBJ2-3, with D perhaps matching TRBD2 (5 bases). The CDR3 covers 16 residues. V dropped 3 bases and J dropped 5 bases, with 18 bases sitting between them. CDR1 is SGHDN and CDR2 is FVKESK in the germline V gene.

The genes are TRBV5-1 and TRBJ2-2; D perhaps matches TRBD2 (5 bases). Germline V gene data show CDR1 as SGHRS and CDR2 as YFSETQ. The CDR3 contains 18 residues. Between the trimmed V and J ends, which lost 0 bases and 3 bases, there was a span of 18 bases. CDR3 bases: TGCGCCAGCAGCTTGGCCGTTCTAGCTAGCCGGGACACCGGGGAGCTGTTTTTT. Translating gives CASSLAVLASRDTGELFF.

In nucleotides, the CDR3 is TGTGCCAGCAGTGACGGACTAGCGGGGGGCCAAGAGACCCAGTACTTC. Protein: CASSDGLAGGQETQYF. The chain carries TRBV25-1 and TRBJ2-5; 14 bases are shared with TRBD2. CDR1 is MGHDK, CDR2 SYGVNS, per germline. V shed 3 bases, J shed 1 base, and the junction held 1 base outside the gene matches. The CDR3 length is 16 residues.

The chain combines TRBV5-8 with TRBJ2-2; a weak D match, TRBD1 (6 bases). V was clipped by 2 bases and J by 3 bases, with 11 bases between them. The germline V gene encodes CDR1 SGHTS and CDR2 YDEGEE. The CDR3 length is 15 residues. The CDR3 here is CASSFGRGYTGELFF. DNA of the CDR3: TGTGCCAGCAGCTTCGGCAGGGGCTACACCGGGGAGCTGTTTTTT.

V is TRBV15 and J is TRBJ1-5; 8 nucleotides align to TRBD1. The CDR3 is 18 residues long. The germline V gene has CDR1 LNHNV and CDR2 YYDKDF (reference sequence). Germline trimming cut 5 bases from V and 0 bases from J; bases unmatched to any gene: 12. The CDR3 sequence: CATSGPRGQANSNQPQHF. The CDR3 DNA is TGTGCCACCAGCGGCCCGAGGGGACAGGCAAATAGCAATCAGCCCCAGCATTTT.

This clone was seen once. V usage is TRBV11-2 and J usage is TRBJ1-4; TRBD1 matches 9 bases. Germline V gene data show CDR1 as SGHAT and CDR2 as FQNNGV. This CDR3 is 15 amino acids long. The V segment lost 3 bases and the J segment 8 bases; nucleotides outside the gene matches: 7. This chain's CDR3 is CASSLGDRDLEKLFF. CDR3 in DNA: TGTGCCAGCAGCTTGGGGGACAGGGACTTAGAAAAACTGTTTTTT.

The V gene is TRBV19, the J gene TRBJ2-1, with 8 bases that match TRBD2. Germline V gives CDR1 LNHDA, CDR2 SQIVND (reference sequence). This CDR3 has 14 amino acids. Trimming removed 4 bases from V and 3 bases from J; junction bases left unmatched: 2. CDR3 DNA: TGTGCCAGTAGTAGTCTAGCGGGCTACAATGAGCAGTTCTTC. Its protein is CASSSLAGYNEQFF.

About this clone: Other DNA sequences of this sample code for an identical CDR3. The J gene is TRBJ2-7, the V gene TRBV5-1, with TRBD2 as a possible D gene (6 bases). V was clipped by 0 bases and J by 1 base, with 8 bases between them. This CDR3 has 14 residues. Germline-derived CDR1 and CDR2 are SGHRS and YFSETQ. CDR3 in DNA: TGCGCCAGCAGCTTGGTGGGAGGATCCTACGAGCAGTACTTC. Protein product: CASSLVGGSYEQYF. Full variable domain (missing parts from reference TRBV5-1 and TRBJ2-7): KAGVTQTPRYLIKTRGQQVTLSCSPISGHRSVSWYQQTPGQGLQFLFEYFSETQRNKGNFPGRFSGRQFSNSRSEMNVSTLELGDSALYLCASSLVGGSYEQYFGPGTRLTVT.

The V gene is TRBV30, the J gene TRBJ1-5, with 11 bases identical to TRBD1. CDR1 is GTSNPN, CDR2 SVGIG, per germline (reference sequence). CDR3 length: 15 residues. The V gene end was trimmed by 5 bases and the J gene end by 0 bases; junction bases not matched to a gene: 3. CDR3 loop: CAWGQGARSNQPQHF. CDR3 nucleotides: TGTGCCTGGGGACAGGGGGCTCGTAGCAATCAGCCCCAGCATTTT.

The V and J genes are TRBV7-9 and TRBJ1-1, with TRBD1 identical over 8 bases. This CDR3 comprises 17 residues. J lost 5 bases, V lost 2 bases, and 13 bases had no gene match. CDR1 and CDR2 (germline): SEHNR, FQNEAQ (reference sequence). CDR3 in amino acids: CASSLRAGRGLGTEAFF. DNA of the CDR3: TGTGCCAGCAGCTTAAGGGCGGGCAGGGGGCTGGGTACTGAAGCTTTCTTT.

The chain has TRBV7-3 and TRBJ2-6; D may be TRBD1 (6 bases). CDR1 and CDR2 (germline): SGHTA, FQGTGA. The CDR3 extends over 16 amino acids. Between the trimmed V and J ends, which lost 1 base and 2 bases, there was a span of 9 bases. This CDR3 is CASSLIPGAGANVLTF. The CDR3 DNA sequence: TGTGCCAGCAGCTTAATACCAGGGGCTGGGGCCAACGTCCTGACTTTC. The variable domain in full, with the rest retrieved from reference TRBV7-3 and TRBJ2-6, is GAGVSQTPSNKVTEKGKYVELRCDPISGHTALYWYRQSLGQGPEFLIYFQGTGAADDSGLPNDRFFAVRPEGSVSTLKIQRTERGDSAVYLCASSLIPGAGANVLTFGAGSRLTVL.

This clone was found once. The CDR3 is CASSGTGAPSGELFF. CDR3 nucleotide sequence: TGTGCCAGCAGTGGGACAGGGGCCCCATCCGGGGAGCTGTTTTTT. J is TRBJ2-2 and V is TRBV2; 9 nucleotides line up with TRBD1. From germline, CDR1 is SNHLY and CDR2 FYNNEI. The CDR3 is 15 amino acids. Trimming cost V 4 bases and J 6 bases; bases outside gene matches: 6.

CDR3 in amino acids: CASSEALPRGANNSPLHF. The CDR3 nucleotides read TGTGCCAGCAGTGAAGCGCTCCCCAGGGGGGCGAATAATTCACCCCTCCACTTT. The chain combines TRBV6-1 with TRBJ1-6, with 7 bases matching TRBD1. Germline CDR1 reads MNHNS; CDR2 reads SASEGT. V shed 0 bases, J shed 5 bases, and the junction held 10 bases outside the gene matches. The CDR3 is 18 residues long.

The rearrangement uses TRBV10-3 and TRBJ1-1; D might be TRBD1 (6 bases). This CDR3 is 13 amino acids long. Looked up from germline, CDR1 is ENHRY and CDR2 is SYGVKD. The V end was cut by 4 bases, the J end by 3 bases, with 9 bases between. The CDR3 region is CAISVTGYTEAFF. The CDR3 coding sequence is TGTGCCATCAGTGTTACAGGGTACACTGAAGCTTTCTTT.

The CDR3 region has the DNA TGTGCCAGCAGGCCCTTGACAGGGCCTCATGAAAAACTGTTTTTT. Amino acid sequence: CASRPLTGPHEKLFF. This sequence joins TRBV2 and TRBJ1-4, with 7 bases identical to TRBD1. Losses at the gene ends were 6 bases for V and 6 bases for J; bases not matched to a gene: 10. The CDR3 covers 15 residues. CDR1 and CDR2 (germline): SNHLY, FYNNEI.

The chain carries TRBV10-1 and TRBJ2-7; D call uncertain. The V end lost 0 bases, the J end lost 2 bases, and 11 bases lay between the germline ends. The CDR3 sequence is 15 residues long. Germline V gene data show CDR1 as WNHNN and CDR2 as SYGVQD (reference sequence). The CDR3 nucleotides are TGCGCCAGCAGTGAGTCACCAGGCAGGACCTACGAGCAGTACTTC. Translating gives CASSESPGRTYEQYF.

The J gene is TRBJ2-3, the V gene TRBV6-1, with D perhaps matching TRBD2 (6 bases). Germline V gives CDR1 MNHNS, CDR2 SASEGT. The CDR3 is 13 amino acids. Trimming stripped 7 bases from V and 4 bases from J, with 12 bases between. CDR3 amino acids: CASMYPGADTQYF. CDR3 nucleotide sequence: TGTGCCAGCATGTATCCGGGGGCAGATACGCAGTATTTT.

The chain links TRBV6-1 to TRBJ1-6; 9 positions match TRBD1. CDR1 and CDR2 (germline): MNHNS, SASEGT. Unmatched junction bases numbered 11, after V lost 0 bases and J lost 11 bases. The CDR3 sequence is 17 residues long. The CDR3 protein is CASSEAPKGQGLTPLHF. CDR3 bases: TGTGCCAGCAGTGAAGCACCCAAGGGACAGGGACTTACACCCCTCCACTTT.

This clone turned up a few times. CDR3 DNA: TGTGCCAGCAGCCCGAACGCGGGGGATCAGCCCCAGCATTTT. This codes for CASSPNAGDQPQHF. The genes are TRBV7-6 and TRBJ1-5, with D possibly TRBD1 on 5 matching bases. Trimming shortened V by 5 bases and J by 5 bases, and 13 bases separated the two germline ends. Germline-derived CDR1 and CDR2 are SGHVS and FNYEAQ. This CDR3 spans 14 amino acids.

In this sample, this clone turned up a few times. The gene calls are TRBV9 and TRBJ2-3; D perhaps matches TRBD2 (7 bases). CDR1 and CDR2 (germline): SGDLS, YYNGEE. V was trimmed by 0 bases and J by 6 bases, leaving 11 bases between them. This CDR3 has 14 amino acids. The CDR3 DNA is TGTGCCAGCAGCGTAGCGGGGGGCCTCGATACGCAGTATTTT. Amino acid sequence: CASSVAGGLDTQYF.

V gene TRBV7-8 combines with J gene TRBJ1-5; 8 bases align to TRBD1. CDR3 length: 16 amino acids. V lost 5 bases to trimming and J lost 4 bases; unmatched junction nucleotides: 10. Germline V gene lookup returns CDR1 SGHVS and CDR2 FQNEAQ. The CDR3 DNA sequence: TGTGCCAGCAGCCGGGAGGACAGGGCCAAGAATCAGCCCCAGCATTTT. Protein: CASSREDRAKNQPQHF.

This clone was observed a handful of times. The rearrangement joins TRBV21-1 to TRBJ2-5; TRBD2, the D gene given by the table, was not confirmed from the DNA. TRBV21-1 is a documented pseudogene. The CDR3 consists of 16 residues. The CDR3 region has the DNA TGTGCCAGCAGACTCCCCAGCGGGGGTGGATGGGAGACCCAGTACTTC. It yields the protein CASRLPSGGGWETQYF.

V and J are TRBV6-1 and TRBJ2-7, with D perhaps TRBD1 (6 bases). Trimming pared 6 bases from V and 7 bases from J, leaving 19 bases between. There are 14 residues in the CDR3. The germline V gene encodes CDR1 MNHNS and CDR2 SASEGT. CDR3 residues: CASSIARDTREQYF. DNA for the CDR3: TGTGCCAGCAGCATCGCCCGGGACACGAGGGAGCAGTACTTC.

V is TRBV11-3 and J is TRBJ2-7; a weak D match, TRBD2 (6 bases). The germline CDR1 and CDR2 sequences are SGHNT and YENEEA. V lost 5 bases and J 3 bases, leaving 14 bases between the germline ends. This CDR3 is built from 14 residues. CDR3 loop: CASSPGSGSYEQYF. The DNA of the CDR3 is TGTGCCAGCAGCCCGGGGTCCGGGAGCTACGAGCAGTACTTC.